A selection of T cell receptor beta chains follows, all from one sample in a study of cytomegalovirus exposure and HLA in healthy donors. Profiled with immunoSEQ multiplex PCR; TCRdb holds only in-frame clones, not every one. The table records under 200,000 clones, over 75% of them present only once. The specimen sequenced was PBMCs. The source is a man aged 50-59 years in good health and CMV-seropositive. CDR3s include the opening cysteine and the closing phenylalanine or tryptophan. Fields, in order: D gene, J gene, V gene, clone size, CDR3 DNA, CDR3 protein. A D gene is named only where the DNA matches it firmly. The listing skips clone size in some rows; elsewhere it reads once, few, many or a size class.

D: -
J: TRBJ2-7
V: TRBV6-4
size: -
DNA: TGTGCCAGCAGTGGCTATCAGGGACACTTCTACCCCTACGAGCAGTACTTC
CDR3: CASSGYQGHFYPYEQYF

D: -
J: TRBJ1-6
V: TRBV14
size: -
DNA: TGTGCCAGCACGACGGGGGGCGGTAATTCACCCCTCCACTTT
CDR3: CASTTGGGNSPLHF

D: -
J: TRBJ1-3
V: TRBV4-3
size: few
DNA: TGCGCCAGCAGCCAAGATACCAGGGTTTCAAACACCATATATTTT
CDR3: CASSQDTRVSNTIYF

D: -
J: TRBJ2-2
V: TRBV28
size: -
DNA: TGTGCCAGCAGTTTCAGGAACACCGGGGAGCTGTTTTTT
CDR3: CASSFRNTGELFF

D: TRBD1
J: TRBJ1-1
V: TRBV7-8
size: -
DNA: TGTGCCAGCAGCTTGACAGGGTTCGGGGAAGCTTTCTTT
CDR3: CASSLTGFGEAFF

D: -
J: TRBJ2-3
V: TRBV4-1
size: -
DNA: TGCGCCAGCAGCCCCCAGGTCCGAAGCACAGATACGCAGTATTTT
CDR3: CASSPQVRSTDTQYF

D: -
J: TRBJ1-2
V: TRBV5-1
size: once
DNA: TGCGCCAGCAGCCCGGGACTACCTTTGGATGGCTACACCTTC
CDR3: CASSPGLPLDGYTF

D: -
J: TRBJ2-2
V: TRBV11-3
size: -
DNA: TGTGCCAGCAGTCCATACACCGGGGAGCTGTTTTTT
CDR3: CASSPYTGELFF

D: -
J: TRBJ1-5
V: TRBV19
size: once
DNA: TGTGCCAGCGACCCTACGGGATACAATCAGCCCCAGCATTTT
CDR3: CASDPTGYNQPQHF

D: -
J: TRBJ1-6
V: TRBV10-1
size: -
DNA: TGCGCCAGCAGTGGACAGCATAATTCACCCCTCCACTTT
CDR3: CASSGQHNSPLHF

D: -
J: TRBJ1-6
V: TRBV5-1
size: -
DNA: TGCGCCAGCAGCTTAGGAGGGGCCTATAATTCACCCCTCCACTTT
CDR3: CASSLGGAYNSPLHF

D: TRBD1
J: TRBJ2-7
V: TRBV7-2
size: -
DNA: TGTGCCAGCAGCTCCCGGACAGGGGTGACCTACGAGCAGTACTTC
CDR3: CASSSRTGVTYEQYF

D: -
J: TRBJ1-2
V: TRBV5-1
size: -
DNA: TGCGCCAGCAGCTTGACACAGGTTGCTGGCTATGGCTACACCTTC
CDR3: CASSLTQVAGYGYTF

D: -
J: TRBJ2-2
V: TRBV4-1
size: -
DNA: TGCGCCAGCAGGTACTCAGGGGCCGGGGAGCTGTTTTTT
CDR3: CASRYSGAGELFF

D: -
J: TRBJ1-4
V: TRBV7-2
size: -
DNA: TGTGCCAGCAGCTTAGGCGCAGGGCCTAATGAAAAACTGTTTTTT
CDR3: CASSLGAGPNEKLFF

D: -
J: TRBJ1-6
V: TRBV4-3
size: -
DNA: TGCGCCAGCAGCCAAGGGCAGTTTGTGAATTCACCCCTCCACTTT
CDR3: CASSQGQFVNSPLHF

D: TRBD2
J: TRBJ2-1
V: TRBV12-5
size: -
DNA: TGTGCTAGTGGTATAGCGGGGGGGCGGAATGAGCAGTTCTTC
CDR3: CASGIAGGRNEQFF

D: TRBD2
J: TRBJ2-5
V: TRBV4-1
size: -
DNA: TGCGCCAGCAGCCAAGATCCGGGCGGGGGGGTCCTTGAGACCCAGTACTTC
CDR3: CASSQDPGGGVLETQYF

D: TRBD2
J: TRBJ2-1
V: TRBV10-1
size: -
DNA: TGCGCCAGCAGTGGACTAGCGGGGGGTTACAATGAGCAGTTCTTC
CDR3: CASSGLAGGYNEQFF

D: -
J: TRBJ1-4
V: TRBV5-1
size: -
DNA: TGCGCCAGCAGTCTCTGGGAGAGAGAAAAACTGTTTTTT
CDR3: CASSLWEREKLFF

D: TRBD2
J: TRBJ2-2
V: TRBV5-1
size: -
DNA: TGCGCCAGCAGCTCCTCGGGGGGAATGAACACCGGGGAGCTGTTTTTT
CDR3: CASSSSGGMNTGELFF

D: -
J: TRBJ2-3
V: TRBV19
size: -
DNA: TGTGCCAGTAGGAAACAGGTAACTAGCACAGATACGCAGTATTTT
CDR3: CASRKQVTSTDTQYF

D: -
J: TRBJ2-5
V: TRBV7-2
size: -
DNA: TGTGCCAGCAAACGGGGGAAAGAGACCCAGTACTTC
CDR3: CASKRGKETQYF

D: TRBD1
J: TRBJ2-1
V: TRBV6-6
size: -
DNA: TGTGCCAGCAGTCCTACAGGGGGCGATGAGCAGTTCTTC
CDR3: CASSPTGGDEQFF

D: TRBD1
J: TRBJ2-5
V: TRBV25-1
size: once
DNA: TGTGCCAGCAGATCTACCGGGACAGGGAAAGAGACCCAGTACTTC
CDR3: CASRSTGTGKETQYF

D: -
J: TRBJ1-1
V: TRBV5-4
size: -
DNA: TGTGCCAGCAGCCTGGAAACAGGGAGGGGAGCTTTCTTT
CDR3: CASSLETGRGAFF

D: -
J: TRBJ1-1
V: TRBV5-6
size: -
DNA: TGTGCCAGCAGCTTCAGTCCCACTGAAGCTTTCTTT
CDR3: CASSFSPTEAFF

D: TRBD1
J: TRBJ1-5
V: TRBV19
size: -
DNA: TGTGCCAGTAGATCAGACAGGGGGCGTCGCAATCAGCCCCAGCATTTT
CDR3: CASRSDRGRRNQPQHF

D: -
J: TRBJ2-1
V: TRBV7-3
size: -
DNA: TGTGCCAGCAGCCCCGCCTCAGGGTTCGCTGAGCAGTTCTTC
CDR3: CASSPASGFAEQFF

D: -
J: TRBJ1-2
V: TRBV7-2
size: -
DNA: TGTGCCAGCAGATTCCCGGACAGTTGGGATGAATACTATGGCTACACCTTC
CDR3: CASRFPDSWDEYYGYTF

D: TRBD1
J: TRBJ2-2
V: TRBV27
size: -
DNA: TGTGCCAGCAGTGACAGGGGACCCGGGGAGCTGTTTTTT
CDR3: CASSDRGPGELFF

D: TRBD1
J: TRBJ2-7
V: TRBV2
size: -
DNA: TGTGCCGGAAGAACAGGGGGTGCCTACGAGCAGTACTTC
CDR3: CAGRTGGAYEQYF

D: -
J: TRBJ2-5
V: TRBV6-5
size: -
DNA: TGTGCCAGCAACTCCGGGCAGGGAAGAAGGGAGACCCAGTACTTC
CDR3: CASNSGQGRRETQYF

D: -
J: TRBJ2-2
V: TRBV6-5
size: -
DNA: TGTGCCAGCAGTCCATGGTCCGGCACCGGGGAGCTGTTTTTT
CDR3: CASSPWSGTGELFF

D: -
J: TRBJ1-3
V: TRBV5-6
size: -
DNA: TGTGCCAGCAGCTTGGCCGGGGTAGTCGGAAACACCATATATTTT
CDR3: CASSLAGVVGNTIYF

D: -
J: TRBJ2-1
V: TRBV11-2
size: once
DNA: TGTGCCAGCAGCTTAGAAATGCGGACTGCCTACAATGAGCAGTTCTTC
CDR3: CASSLEMRTAYNEQFF

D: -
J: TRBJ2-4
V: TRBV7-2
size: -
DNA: TGTGCCAGCAGGGAAACAGGAGTAGCCAAAAACATTCAGTACTTC
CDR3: CASRETGVAKNIQYF

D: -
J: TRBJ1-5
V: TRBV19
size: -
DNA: TGTGCCAGTACCTCAAACGGGGGGCGAACCCCTAATCAGCCCCAGCATTTT
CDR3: CASTSNGGRTPNQPQHF

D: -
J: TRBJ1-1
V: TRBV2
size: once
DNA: TGTGCCAGCTGGTACGACAGGGAAGCTTTCTTT
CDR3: CASWYDREAFF

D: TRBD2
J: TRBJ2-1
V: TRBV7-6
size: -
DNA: TGTGCCAGCAGCCCTGGGGGGGTATACAATGAGCAGTTCTTC
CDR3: CASSPGGVYNEQFF

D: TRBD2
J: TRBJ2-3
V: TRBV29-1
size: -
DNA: TGCAGCGTGCTTAGCGGGGGTAGCACAGATACGCAGTATTTT
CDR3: CSVLSGGSTDTQYF

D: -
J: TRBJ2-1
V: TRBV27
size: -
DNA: TGTGCCAGCAGTTTATTAGGGGGGGCCTCGGGCAATGAGCAGTTCTTC
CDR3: CASSLLGGASGNEQFF

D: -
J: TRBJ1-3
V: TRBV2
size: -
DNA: TGTGCCAGCCTCGGCGGGCAGAATAAATTGCCTGGAAACACCATATATTTT
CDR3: CASLGGQNKLPGNTIYF

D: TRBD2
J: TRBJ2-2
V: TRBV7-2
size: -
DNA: TGTGCCAGCAGCTTAGTAAGACTAGCGGGGGCCACCGGGGAGCTGTTTTTT
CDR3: CASSLVRLAGATGELFF

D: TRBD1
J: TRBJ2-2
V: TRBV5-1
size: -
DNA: TGCGCCAGCAGCTTGGTTGGGACAGGGCCACTCGCGAACACCGGGGAGCTGTTTTTT
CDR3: CASSLVGTGPLANTGELFF

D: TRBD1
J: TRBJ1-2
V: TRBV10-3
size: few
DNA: TGTGCCATCAGGGGGGACAGCATCTATGGCTACACCTTC
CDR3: CAIRGDSIYGYTF

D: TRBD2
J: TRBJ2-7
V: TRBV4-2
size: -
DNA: TGTGCCAGCAGCCAAGGCGAGCGGGGGCCCCCTCGCTCCTACGAGCAGTACTTC
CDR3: CASSQGERGPPRSYEQYF

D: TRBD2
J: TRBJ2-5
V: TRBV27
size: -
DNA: TGTGCCAGCAGCCCTTGGAGCGGGGGGGCAGAGACCCAGTACTTC
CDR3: CASSPWSGGAETQYF

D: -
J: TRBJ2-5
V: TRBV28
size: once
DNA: TGTGCCAGCAGTTTAGCAGCGGTGGGGCAAGAGACCCAGTACTTC
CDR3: CASSLAAVGQETQYF

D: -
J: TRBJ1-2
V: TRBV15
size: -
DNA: TGTGCCACCAGGGAAACAGGAACTTATGGCTACACCTTC
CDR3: CATRETGTYGYTF

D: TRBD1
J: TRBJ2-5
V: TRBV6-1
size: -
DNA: TGTGCCAGCAGTGAGGACAGGGTGTCGGGAGAGACCCAGTACTTC
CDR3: CASSEDRVSGETQYF

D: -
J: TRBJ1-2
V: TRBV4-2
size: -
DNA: TGTGCCAGCAGCACCCGGGGTACCTCTAACTATGGCTACACCTTC
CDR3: CASSTRGTSNYGYTF

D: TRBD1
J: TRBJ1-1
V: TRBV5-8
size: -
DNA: TGTGCCAGCAGTACCGGGACAGGGGCTTGGAAAACTGAAGCTTTCTTT
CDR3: CASSTGTGAWKTEAFF

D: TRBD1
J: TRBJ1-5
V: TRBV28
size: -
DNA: TGTGCCAGCACCGTGGGGGACAGTGCCCATCAGCCCCAGCATTTT
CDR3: CASTVGDSAHQPQHF

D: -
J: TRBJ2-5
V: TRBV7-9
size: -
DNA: TGTGCCAGCAGCTTAGCGGGGGCCAGGCAGCAAGAGACCCAGTACTTC
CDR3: CASSLAGARQQETQYF

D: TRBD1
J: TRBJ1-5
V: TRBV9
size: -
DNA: TGTGCCAGCAGCGTTGGGGGACAGGGGCCCAATCAGCCCCAGCATTTT
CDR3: CASSVGGQGPNQPQHF

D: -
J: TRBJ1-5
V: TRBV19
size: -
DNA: TGTGCCAGTAATCTTAGCAATCAGCCCCAGCATTTT
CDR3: CASNLSNQPQHF